The rows below give T cell receptor beta chains drawn from one sample of a study of blood T cell repertoires in COVID-19. The data were produced by immunoSEQ multiplex PCR, yet TCRdb's version contains in-frame clones alone and is incomplete. Among 180,000 or so clones listed, roughly nine tenths were seen once. The sequencing input was peripheral blood. The receptors stem from a man aged 40-55 years with acute or convalescent COVID-19. The CDR3 runs from the conserved cysteine through the conserved F or W. D genes are given only for firm matches. Clone sizes are given selectively: once, few, many, or a class where the clone is expanded.

V gene,D gene,J gene,clone size,CDR3 protein,CDR3 DNA
TRBV9,TRBD1,TRBJ2-5,NA,CASSVQGATETQYF,TGTGCCAGCAGCGTACAGGGGGCCACGGAGACCCAGTACTTC
TRBV30,NA,TRBJ1-2,once,CAWSPGPNYGYTF,TGTGCCTGGAGTCCAGGCCCTAACTATGGCTACACCTTC
TRBV30,NA,TRBJ1-1,few,CAWRPQEAEAFF,TGTGCCTGGAGGCCTCAGGAGGCTGAAGCTTTCTTT
TRBV13,NA,TRBJ2-7,NA,CASSLRGGYEQYF,TGTGCCAGCAGCTTGAGGGGGGGCTACGAGCAGTACTTC
TRBV5-1,TRBD1,TRBJ1-6,few,CASSLVSGQGAFHF,TGCGCCAGCAGCTTAGTCTCCGGACAGGGGGCCTTCCACTTT
TRBV4-1,TRBD1,TRBJ2-1,NA,CASSQAVTGVYNEQFF,TGCGCCAGCAGCCAAGCGGTGACAGGGGTTTACAATGAGCAGTTCTTC
TRBV7-2,NA,TRBJ1-1,once,CASSLAAGTNTEAFF,TGTGCCAGCAGCTTAGCCGCAGGAACGAACACTGAAGCTTTCTTT
TRBV19,NA,TRBJ2-2,NA,CASRAPRRGNTGELFF,TGTGCCAGTAGAGCCCCCCGGAGGGGGAACACCGGGGAGCTGTTTTTT
TRBV30,TRBD1,TRBJ2-7,NA,CAWKEQGAYEQYF,TGTGCCTGGAAGGAACAGGGGGCTTACGAGCAGTACTTC
TRBV14,TRBD1,TRBJ2-2,once,CASSHHRDRGSGELFF,TGTGCCAGCAGCCACCACCGGGACAGGGGGTCCGGGGAGCTGTTTTTT